This passage covers 9 T cell receptor beta chains from one sample sequenced in a study of control samples from healthy donors and cancer patients. The table came from immunoSEQ multiplex PCR; TCRdb's copy has only in-frame clones and leaves some out. The sample holds roughly 150,000 clones; 80% to 95% are singletons and the top ten take under 7%. What was sequenced was blood. These receptors were collected from a young man in good health.

V usage is TRBV7-2 and J usage is TRBJ2-5; D remains ambiguous. V lost 2 bases and J 5 bases, leaving 12 bases between the germline ends. The CDR3 covers 14 residues. Germline CDR1 and CDR2: SGHTA and FQGNSA. CDR3 residues: CASSLNGPRETQYF. CDR3 bases: TGTGCCAGCAGCTTAAACGGACCGCGGGAGACCCAGTACTTC.

The table lists this clone with a count of one. V usage is TRBV19 and J usage is TRBJ1-1, with TRBD1 identical over 9 bases. CDR3 length: 15 amino acids. From germline, CDR1 is LNHDA and CDR2 SQIVND (reference sequence). Trimming cost V 5 bases and J 4 bases; bases outside gene matches: 8. CDR3 coding DNA: TGTGCCAGTAGTCCAGGGGACAGGGTGAGCACTGAAGCTTTCTTT. Protein product: CASSPGDRVSTEAFF.

The chain combines TRBV13 with TRBJ2-1, with a possible D match to TRBD2 (6 bases). The CDR3 has 12 amino acids. Germline CDR1 PRHDT, CDR2 FYEKMQ (reference sequence). The V end was cut by 6 bases, the J end by 4 bases, with 7 bases between. The CDR3 region has the DNA TGTGCCAGCAGTGCGGGGTACAATGAGCAGTTCTTC. This codes for CASSAGYNEQFF.

This chain uses TRBV7-8 with TRBJ2-1; TRBD2 matches 13 bases. The CDR3 runs to 18 residues. J lost 7 bases, V lost 3 bases, and 12 bases had no gene match. Looked up from germline, CDR1 is SGHVS and CDR2 is FQNEAQ. The CDR3 sequence: CASSFRRLAGGFGNEQFF. The CDR3 DNA reads as TGTGCCAGCAGCTTTCGGCGACTAGCGGGGGGTTTTGGAAATGAGCAGTTCTTC.

This chain uses TRBV24-1 with TRBJ1-2; TRBD1 matches at 7 bases. CDR1 KGHDR and CDR2 SFDVKD come from the germline V gene. The CDR3 sequence is 15 residues long. With V trimmed by 3 bases and J by 5 bases, 8 bases remained unmatched. As DNA, the CDR3 is TGTGCCACCAGTGATAATAGGGGGCTAACTTATGGCTACACCTTC. It translates to CATSDNRGLTYGYTF.

This chain links TRBV6-5 with TRBJ1-1, with D possibly matching TRBD1 (6 bases). The germline gives CDR1 MNHEY, CDR2 SVGAGI. V gave up 7 bases and J gave up 5 bases, with 17 bases separating them. The CDR3 is made up of 14 amino acids. The CDR3, as DNA: TGTGCCAGCACCCAAACAGGGTCTTGGACTGAAGCTTTCTTT. It encodes CASTQTGSWTEAFF.

The CDR3 DNA follows: TGTGCCAGCAGTTTAGCTTTCTCGGGGTTCCAGCCCCAGCATTTT. This sequence encodes CASSLAFSGFQPQHF. The V gene is TRBV27, the J gene TRBJ1-5; no firm D call. V was shortened by 2 bases and J by 7 bases, with 15 bases between the two germline ends. This CDR3 spans 15 amino acids. Per the germline V gene, CDR1 is MNHEY and CDR2 is SMNVEV (reference sequence).

The chain is built from TRBV5-1 and TRBJ2-5; D may correspond to TRBD1 or TRBD2 (5 bases each). The CDR3 loop spans 15 amino acids. Germline V gene data show CDR1 as SGHRS and CDR2 as YFSETQ. V was pared by 0 bases and J by 4 bases, with 13 bases between. CDR3 residues: CASSLGQGPRETQYF. In nucleotides, the CDR3 is TGCGCCAGCAGCTTGGGGCAGGGACCGCGAGAGACCCAGTACTTC.

The V and J genes are TRBV7-3 and TRBJ2-1, with TRBD2 matching 8 bases. This CDR3 is built from 15 residues. Germline V gives CDR1 SGHTA, CDR2 FQGTGA. Losses at the gene ends were 1 base for V and 10 bases for J; bases not matched to a gene: 9. The CDR3 sequence is CASSLSPAGAREQFF. CDR3 bases: TGTGCCAGCAGCTTAAGCCCAGCGGGAGCACGGGAGCAGTTCTTC.